Following are 28 T cell receptor beta chains from one sample sequenced in a study of PD-1 blockade in classical Hodgkin lymphoma. Relapse was seen in all patients after autologous stem cell transplantation, and brentuximab vedotin exposure was variable. Assay: immunoSEQ multiplex PCR; the TCRdb copy retains only in-frame clones and omits some. The table shows about 97,000 clones, with 65% to 85% occurring only once. Sequenced material: peripheral blood mononuclear cells (PBMCs), taken at baseline. These receptors were collected from a human donor with classical Hodgkin lymphoma.

This clone was picked up a small number of times. The V call is TRBV10-3, the J call TRBJ2-7, with 9 positions matching TRBD1. The CDR3 spans 15 residues. The germline gives CDR1 ENHRY, CDR2 SYGVKD. The junction had 16 bases not matched to a gene; V was cut back by 10 bases and J by 6 bases. CDR3 in amino acids: CASVPGQGDYGEQYF. The CDR3 DNA follows: TGTGCCAGCGTACCGGGACAGGGTGATTATGGCGAGCAGTACTTC.

This clone was counted once. The chain uses TRBV28 and TRBJ1-1; D remains ambiguous. Per the germline V gene, CDR1 is MDHEN and CDR2 is SYDVKM. The CDR3 covers 15 residues. V was shortened by 6 bases and J by 7 bases, with 21 bases between the two germline ends. The DNA for the CDR3 is TGTGCCAGCAGCCCGATGGTTGGCGCCACGGGTGAAGCTTTCTTT. It codes for CASSPMVGATGEAFF. The full variable domain, rest sourced from reference TRBV28 and TRBJ1-1, is DVKVTQSSRYLVKRTGEKVFLECVQDMDHENMFWYRQDPGLGLRLIYFSYDVKMKEKGDIPEGYSVSREKKERFSLILESASTNQTSMYLCASSPMVGATGEAFFGQGTRLTVV.

This sequence joins TRBV5-4 and TRBJ2-3, with 9 nucleotides matching TRBD2. V was pared by 3 bases and J by 2 bases, with 7 bases of the junction left unmatched. The germline V gene has CDR1 SGHNT and CDR2 YYREEE (reference sequence). The CDR3 is 16 residues long. The CDR3 loop is CASSSGSGRSTDTQYF. The CDR3, as DNA: TGTGCCAGCAGCTCGGGTAGCGGGAGATCCACAGATACGCAGTATTTT.

V usage is TRBV18 and J usage is TRBJ1-2; D remains ambiguous. This CDR3 has 12 residues. Germline loops: CDR1 KGHSH, CDR2 LQKENI. The germline V and J ends were trimmed by 4 bases and 14 bases, with 17 bases remaining between them. CDR3 region: CASSLDGSSRTF. The CDR3 region has the DNA TGTGCCAGCTCACTCGACGGGAGTTCGAGGACCTTC.

The chain joins TRBV6-5 to TRBJ1-5, with 7 bases that match TRBD1. Germline loops: CDR1 MNHEY, CDR2 SVGAGI. The CDR3 is 13 amino acids. V dropped 10 bases and J dropped 5; count of bases not matched to a gene: 8. The CDR3 sequence is CAISQQGDQPQHF. CDR3 nucleotide sequence: TGTGCCATCAGCCAGCAGGGGGATCAGCCCCAGCATTTT.

The rearrangement joins TRBV7-2 to TRBJ1-3; D is uncertain. CDR3 length: 14 amino acids. The V end was cut by 1 base, the J end by 5 bases, with 9 bases between. Germline V gives CDR1 SGHTA, CDR2 FQGNSA. CDR3 residues: CASSLVTGRNTIYF. DNA for the CDR3: TGTGCCAGCAGCTTAGTAACGGGCCGAAACACCATATATTTT.

This clone was picked up one time. V and J are TRBV27 and TRBJ1-1, with 7 bases matching TRBD1. Germline assignment: CDR1 MNHEY and CDR2 SMNVEV (reference sequence). The J segment lost 11 bases and the V segment lost 4 bases, leaving 10 bases of the junction unmatched. This CDR3 has 13 residues. This chain's CDR3 is CASSYRQGGWAFF. The CDR3 DNA is TGTGCCAGCAGTTACCGACAGGGCGGGTGGGCTTTCTTT.

The chain combines TRBV15 with TRBJ2-7, with 12 bases aligning to TRBD1. V dropped 5 bases and J dropped 2; count of bases not matched to a gene: 4. Germline CDR1 LNHNV, CDR2 YYDKDF (reference sequence). This CDR3 is 15 amino acids long. This CDR3 is CATSVGQGAAYEQYF. The DNA of the CDR3 is TGTGCCACCAGCGTGGGACAGGGGGCCGCCTACGAGCAGTACTTC.

V and J are TRBV7-9 and TRBJ2-5; perhaps TRBD2 as D (6 bases). The CDR3 is 14 amino acids. Germline assignment: CDR1 SEHNR and CDR2 FQNEAQ (reference sequence). V was cut by 0 bases and J by 5 bases, with 10 bases left in between. The CDR3 region has the DNA TGTGCCAGCAGCTTAGCAGGGGCGGGGGAGACCCAGTACTTC. Amino acids: CASSLAGAGETQYF.

The genes are TRBV5-1 and TRBJ2-2, with 10 bases lining up with TRBD2. Germline CDR1 reads SGHRS; CDR2 reads YFSETQ. V gave up 4 bases and J gave up 7 bases; unmatched junction bases: 10. This CDR3 has 16 amino acids. The CDR3 protein is CASSHRTSGADGELFF. In nucleotides, the CDR3 is TGCGCCAGCAGCCATCGTACTAGCGGGGCAGACGGGGAGCTGTTTTTT.

The J gene is TRBJ1-2, the V gene TRBV19; TRBD1 matches at 8 bases. From germline, CDR1 is LNHDA and CDR2 SQIVND (reference sequence). The J segment lost 3 bases and the V segment lost 7 bases, leaving 7 bases of the junction unmatched. This CDR3 region has 14 residues. The CDR3 region is CASKVVQGDYGYTF. The CDR3 region has the DNA TGTGCCAGTAAGGTCGTACAGGGGGACTATGGCTACACCTTC.

This chain joins TRBV5-1 and TRBJ2-1; D gene ambiguous. Germline CDR1 is SGHRS and CDR2 is YFSETQ. The CDR3 consists of 13 residues. Trimming left V 0 bases short and J 6 bases short, with 7 bases between. The CDR3 DNA reads TGCGCCAGCAGCTTGGATCCGGGCAATGAGCAGTTCTTC. Protein product: CASSLDPGNEQFF. Drawing the rest from reference TRBV5-1 and TRBJ2-1, the complete variable domain is KAGVTQTPRYLIKTRGQQVTLSCSPISGHRSVSWYQQTPGQGLQFLFEYFSETQRNKGNFPGRFSGRQFSNSRSEMNVSTLELGDSALYLCASSLDPGNEQFFGPGTRLTVL.

The chain employs TRBV2 and TRBJ1-4; maybe TRBD1 (5 bases). The CDR3 sequence is 15 residues long. CDR1 SNHLY and CDR2 FYNNEI come from the germline V gene. Trimming shortened V by 5 bases and J by 6 bases, and 16 bases separated the two germline ends. CDR3 protein: CASSPLGAADEKLFF. CDR3 DNA sequence: TGTGCCAGCAGTCCTCTTGGGGCAGCGGATGAAAAACTGTTTTTT.

The chain employs TRBV9 and TRBJ1-1, with D possibly matching TRBD1 (5 bases). Germline CDR1 reads SGDLS; CDR2 reads YYNGEE. The CDR3 has 16 residues. Trimming left V 4 bases short and J 0 bases short, with 16 bases between. The CDR3 region has the DNA TGTGCCAGCAGCCCACGTCTACAGGAGGTGAACACTGAAGCTTTCTTT. Protein product: CASSPRLQEVNTEAFF.

The chain employs TRBV5-1 and TRBJ2-6; the match to TRBD2 covers 8 bases. The CDR3 totals 17 residues. CDR1 is SGHRS, CDR2 YFSETQ, per germline. V lost 4 bases to trimming and J lost 0 bases; unmatched junction nucleotides: 6. CDR3 sequence reads: CASSPVGTSSGANVLTF. CDR3 sequence (DNA): TGCGCCAGCAGCCCGGTGGGGACTAGCTCTGGGGCCAACGTCCTGACTTTC.

The V call is TRBV19, the J call TRBJ2-1, with 7 bases aligning to TRBD1. The CDR3 sequence is 16 residues long. Trimming removed 3 bases from V and 9 bases from J; junction bases left unmatched: 14. The germline V gene encodes CDR1 LNHDA and CDR2 SQIVND (reference sequence). CDR3 DNA: TGTGCCAGTAGTATTGTTTTAGGTTTAGGGGGCCTTGAGCAGTTCTTC. This translates into CASSIVLGLGGLEQFF.

This chain links TRBV5-1 with TRBJ2-3; 11 nucleotides line up with TRBD2. The CDR3 runs 16 residues. V gave up 2 bases and J gave up 4 bases; unmatched junction bases: 6. CDR1 SGHRS and CDR2 YFSETQ come from the germline V gene. CDR3 DNA: TGCGCCAGCAGCTTCCCTCTAGCGGGAGGTGCAGATACGCAGTATTTT. Residues: CASSFPLAGGADTQYF.

The V and J genes are TRBV11-2 and TRBJ1-3; D not certain. The CDR3 extends over 13 amino acids. With 7 bases removed from V and 7 bases from J, the gap between germline ends came to 14 bases. Germline V gene sequence: CDR1 SGHAT, CDR2 FQNNGV. CDR3: CASTLEGGNTIYF. The DNA for the CDR3 is TGTGCCAGCACCTTGGAGGGCGGGAACACCATATATTTT.

This clone was seen more than once but under ten times. The chain uses TRBV10-3 and TRBJ1-3; tentative D call: TRBD1 (6 bases). This CDR3 region has 14 residues. V gave up 5 bases and J gave up 2 bases, with 10 bases separating them. Germline V gene lookup returns CDR1 ENHRY and CDR2 SYGVKD. The CDR3 region is CAISLQGAGNTIYF. In DNA, the CDR3 is TGTGCCATCAGTCTACAGGGTGCTGGAAACACCATATATTTT.

This chain's CDR3 is CASSFRQGISGANVLTF. CDR3 nucleotides: TGCGCCAGCAGCTTCAGGCAGGGGATCTCTGGGGCCAACGTCCTGACTTTC. The chain has TRBV5-1 and TRBJ2-6; D is possibly TRBD1 (6 bases). The CDR3 has 17 residues. V shed 2 bases and J shed 0 bases, with 12 bases lying between them. Germline V lookup: CDR1 SGHRS, CDR2 YFSETQ.

The CDR3 here is CASSLVFSPRGEQYF. The CDR3, as DNA: TGTGCCAGCAGCTTAGTTTTCTCCCCCCGGGGGGAGCAGTACTTC. This chain uses TRBV11-2 with TRBJ2-7; perhaps TRBD2 as D (6 bases). CDR1 and CDR2 from the germline V gene are SGHAT and FQNNGV. Trimming removed 1 base from V and 7 bases from J, with 17 bases in between. This CDR3 region has 15 residues.

The chain is built from TRBV9 and TRBJ2-1, with D hard to call. CDR3 size: 16 residues. CDR1 SGDLS and CDR2 YYNGEE come from the germline V gene. Trimming pared 4 bases from V and 0 bases from J, leaving 14 bases between. CDR3 sequence (DNA): TGTGCCAGCAGCCCTGAGACTGCATTCTCCTACAATGAGCAGTTCTTC. This gives the protein CASSPETAFSYNEQFF.

V usage is TRBV5-1 and J usage is TRBJ2-3; 10 bases fit TRBD2. The germline CDR1 and CDR2 sequences are SGHRS and YFSETQ. This CDR3 is built from 14 residues. Trimming took 4 bases from V and 6 from J; bases not matched to a gene: 5. CDR3 nucleotides: TGCGCCAGCAGCCTAGCGGGAGTCGGGGATACGCAGTATTTT. Residues: CASSLAGVGDTQYF.

The V gene is TRBV19, the J gene TRBJ1-1; D not resolved. Germline V gene sequence: CDR1 LNHDA, CDR2 SQIVND (reference sequence). V was shortened by 10 bases and J by 1 base, with 10 bases between the two germline ends. The CDR3 covers 12 residues. The CDR3 sequence: CATGRSNTEAFF. DNA for the CDR3: TGTGCCACCGGGAGGTCGAACACTGAAGCTTTCTTT. The complete variable domain, with remaining parts taken from reference TRBV19 and TRBJ1-1, reads DGGITQSPKYLFRKEGQNVTLSCEQNLNHDAMYWYRQDPGQGLRLIYYSQIVNDFQKGDIAEGYSVSREKKESFPLTVTSAQKNPTAFYLCATGRSNTEAFFGQGTRLTVV.

The rearrangement uses TRBV28 and TRBJ2-7; 7 bases line up with TRBD2. There are 15 residues in the CDR3. CDR1 and CDR2 from the germline V gene are MDHEN and SYDVKM. The V gene end was trimmed by 6 bases and the J gene end by 0 bases; junction bases not matched to a gene: 8. The CDR3 sequence is CASRGRDVLSYEQYF. The CDR3 coding sequence is TGTGCCAGCAGGGGGAGGGACGTCCTCTCCTACGAGCAGTACTTC.

V is TRBV19 and J is TRBJ2-7, with D perhaps being TRBD1 or TRBD2 (5 bases each). Between the trimmed V and J ends, which lost 3 bases and 6 bases, there was a span of 24 bases. Germline V gene data show CDR1 as LNHDA and CDR2 as SQIVND (reference sequence). The CDR3 is 17 amino acids. CDR3 loop: CASSMATGAEPLGEQYF. The CDR3 coding sequence is TGTGCCAGTAGTATGGCCACCGGGGCAGAACCTCTGGGCGAGCAGTACTTC. The whole variable domain, filled in from reference TRBV19 and TRBJ2-7, reads DGGITQSPKYLFRKEGQNVTLSCEQNLNHDAMYWYRQDPGQGLRLIYYSQIVNDFQKGDIAEGYSVSREKKESFPLTVTSAQKNPTAFYLCASSMATGAEPLGEQYFGPGTRLTVT.

The sample holds a few counts of this clone. This CDR3 reads CASSHFGQGEANYGYTF. The CDR3 DNA reads as TGTGCCAGCAGCCACTTTGGACAGGGAGAGGCGAACTATGGCTACACCTTC. The rearrangement joins TRBV28 to TRBJ1-2; 8 nucleotides match TRBD1. Trimming removed 6 bases from V and 2 bases from J; junction bases left unmatched: 14. Germline CDR1 is MDHEN and CDR2 is SYDVKM. The CDR3 is 17 amino acids.

This clone came up a few times. This chain links TRBV7-9 with TRBJ1-2; D not certain. This CDR3 contains 13 residues. V was shortened by 5 bases and J by 3 bases, with 10 bases between the two germline ends. CDR1 and CDR2 (germline): SEHNR, FQNEAQ (reference sequence). The CDR3 DNA follows: TGTGCCAGCAGCCCGGACGGATACTATGGCTACACCTTC. Protein: CASSPDGYYGYTF.